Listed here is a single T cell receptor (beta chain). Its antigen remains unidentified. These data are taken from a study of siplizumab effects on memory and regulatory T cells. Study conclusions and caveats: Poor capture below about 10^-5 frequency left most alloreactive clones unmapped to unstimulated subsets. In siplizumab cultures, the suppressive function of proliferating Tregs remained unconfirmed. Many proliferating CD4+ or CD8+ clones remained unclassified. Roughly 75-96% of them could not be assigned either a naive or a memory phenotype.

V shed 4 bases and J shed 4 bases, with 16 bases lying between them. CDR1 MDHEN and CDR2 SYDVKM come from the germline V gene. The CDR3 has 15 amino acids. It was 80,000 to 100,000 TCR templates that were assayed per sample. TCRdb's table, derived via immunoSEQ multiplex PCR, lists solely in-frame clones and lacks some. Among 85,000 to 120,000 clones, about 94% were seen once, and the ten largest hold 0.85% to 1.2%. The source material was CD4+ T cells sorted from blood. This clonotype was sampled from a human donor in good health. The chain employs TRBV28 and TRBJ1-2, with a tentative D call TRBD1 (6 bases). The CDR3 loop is CASSSKNSGVYGYTF. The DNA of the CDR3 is TGTGCCAGCAGTTCCAAAAACTCAGGGGTCTATGGCTACACCTTC.